This T cell receptor beta chain was captured in a study of blood T cell repertoires in COVID-19. Overall study context: The United States, Italy and Spain provided the acute and convalescent COVID-19 samples.

Here immunoSEQ multiplex PCR was the method, and the copy in TCRdb shows in-frame clones only, minus some. The sample shows 45,000 to 60,000 clones, more than 60% of them seen only once. This CDR3 is built from 14 residues. The V and J ends lost 5 bases and 1 base respectively, with 11 bases between them. CDR1 is SGHNT and CDR2 is YENEEA in the germline V gene. This clone was counted a few times. Specimen: peripheral blood. This clonotype was sampled from a human donor with active or convalescent COVID-19. The donor label of this sample is uncertain. The chain joins TRBV11-3 to TRBJ1-1, with D possibly TRBD1 on 6 matching bases. CDR3 loop: CASSDPRGNTEAFF. The CDR3 bases are TGTGCCAGCAGCGACCCCAGGGGGAACACTGAAGCTTTCTTT.